Listed here are 16 T cell receptor beta chains from one sample, sequenced in a study of Graves' ophthalmopathy and Graves' hyperthyroidism. Using RNA transcripts, the TCR beta CDR3 regions were amplified. Following a first-round RT-PCR that used HTBI primers, a second-round multiplex PCR was carried out. TCRdb re-called the multiplex PCR reads with MiXCR, one entry per CDR3 protein. The table records 200,000 to 250,000 distinct CDR3 sequences, about 47% of them present only once. Sequences were obtained from peripheral blood. Receptors originate from an adult man with Graves' ophthalmopathy.

The chain joins TRBV19 to TRBJ1-4, with D unclear. Germline V gene sequence: CDR1 LNHDA, CDR2 SQIVND (reference sequence). The CDR3 has 14 residues. V was pared by 4 bases and J by 6 bases, with 12 bases between. The CDR3 coding sequence is TGTGCCAGTAGTAGGGATCTCGAGGATGAAAAACTGTTTTTT. Encoded protein: CASSRDLEDEKLFF.

This clonotype has more than one count but fewer than ten. The V call is TRBV6-5, the J call TRBJ1-2; 7 bases map to TRBD1. V was clipped by 6 bases and J by 2 bases; unmatched bases: 9. Germline values: CDR1 MNHEY, CDR2 SVGAGI. The CDR3 has 15 residues. Here the CDR3 reads CASRIRGGPNYGYTF. The DNA for the CDR3 is TGTGCCAGCAGAATCAGGGGGGGGCCCAACTATGGCTACACCTTC.

This clonotype occurred once. This sequence joins TRBV7-9 and TRBJ1-2; D is unresolved. CDR3 size: 16 residues. Germline values: CDR1 SEHNR, CDR2 FQNEAQ (reference sequence). V lost 3 bases and J lost 4, with 18 bases in between. CDR3 bases: TGTGCCAGCAGCTTGGCCGGAAGCACCGCGGTCTATGGCTACACCTTC. Its translation: CASSLAGSTAVYGYTF.

This chain connects TRBV5-4 to TRBJ1-2; maybe TRBD1 (6 bases). The germline V gene encodes CDR1 SGHNT and CDR2 YYREEE (reference sequence). This CDR3 comprises 14 residues. V was shortened by 5 bases and J by 6 bases, with 17 bases between the two germline ends. The CDR3 here is CASSRQAGGNGYTF. CDR3 in DNA: TGTGCCAGCAGTCGACAGGCTGGGGGGAATGGCTACACCTTC.

This clonotype was detected once. At one boundary the junction diverges from the germline segment, which might be a read error. The rearrangement links TRBV9 to TRBJ1-3, with D unclear. The CDR3 totals 13 residues. Germline CDR1 and CDR2: SGDLS and YYNGEE. The CDR3 DNA is TGCGCCAGCAGCTTGGTCCCTGGAAACACCATATATTTT. This translates into CASSLVPGNTIYF.

The sample holds many counts of this clonotype. The chain joins TRBV7-3 to TRBJ2-2; either TRBD1 or TRBD2 may supply D (6 bases each). CDR1 SGHTA and CDR2 FQGTGA come from the germline V gene. The V end was cut by 0 bases, the J end by 4 bases, with 12 bases between. The CDR3 totals 16 residues. Here the CDR3 reads CASSLTGGAITGELFF. CDR3 sequence (DNA): TGTGCCAGCAGCTTAACCGGGGGCGCGATCACCGGGGAGCTGTTTTTT.

This clonotype has just a few counts. This chain uses TRBV6-5 with TRBJ1-1; 7 nucleotides line up with TRBD1. V was pared by 5 bases and J by 4 bases, with 10 bases of the junction left unmatched. Germline V gene lookup returns CDR1 MNHEY and CDR2 SVGAGI. There are 15 residues in the CDR3. CDR3 loop: CASSPLQGKGTEAFF. The CDR3 DNA follows: TGTGCCAGCAGTCCGTTACAGGGGAAGGGCACTGAAGCTTTCTTT.

This clonotype was recorded once. V gene TRBV29-1 combines with J gene TRBJ2-7; D might be TRBD1 or TRBD2, each matching 5 bases. V was clipped by 3 bases and J by 3 bases, with 12 bases between them. This CDR3 spans 13 amino acids. Germline V lookup: CDR1 SQVTM, CDR2 ANQGSEA. CDR3 sequence: CSVDGTDLYEQYF. CDR3 in DNA: TGCAGCGTTGATGGGACCGACCTCTACGAGCAGTACTTC.

This clonotype has more than one count but fewer than ten. The chain links TRBV29-1 to TRBJ2-2; 8 bases agree with TRBD1. The V segment lost 7 bases and the J segment 2 bases; nucleotides outside the gene matches: 6. The CDR3 runs 14 residues. CDR1 and CDR2 from the germline V gene are SQVTM and ANQGSEA. The CDR3 loop is CSAQTGVNTGELFF. DNA of the CDR3: TGCAGCGCACAGACAGGGGTTAACACCGGGGAGCTGTTTTTT.

This rearrangement joins TRBV20-1 to TRBJ1-3; D ambiguous. CDR3 length: 13 amino acids. The V end was cut by 4 bases, the J end by 3 bases, with 10 bases between. Germline values: CDR1 DFQATT, CDR2 SNEGSKA (reference sequence). DNA for the CDR3: TGCAGTGCTACCGGACTGGGTGGAAACACCATATATTTT. Residues: CSATGLGGNTIYF.

This chain links TRBV7-2 with TRBJ2-7; the D gene is possibly TRBD1 (5 bases). Germline CDR1 is SGHTA and CDR2 is FQGNSA. V was pared by 7 bases and J by 0 bases, with 10 bases between. The CDR3 has 13 residues. CDR3 amino acids: CASTDRASYEQYF. As DNA, the CDR3 is TGTGCCAGCACCGACAGAGCCTCCTACGAGCAGTACTTC. The full variable domain, in which reference TRBV7-2 and TRBJ2-7 provide the parts outside the CDR3, is GAGVSQSPSNKVTEKGKDVELRCDPISGHTALYWYRQSLGQGLEFLIYFQGNSAPDKSGLPSDRFSAERTGGSVSTLTIQRTQQEDSAVYLCASTDRASYEQYFGPGTRLTVT.

In this sample, this clonotype turned up a few times. The V and J genes are TRBV9 and TRBJ2-7; 7 nucleotides agree with TRBD1. Trimming removed 5 bases from V and 2 bases from J; junction bases left unmatched: 10. This CDR3 contains 15 residues. Germline-derived CDR1 and CDR2 are SGDLS and YYNGEE. CDR3 DNA sequence: TGTGCCAGCAGTCCCCCGCCGGGACAGCCCTACGAGCAGTACTTC. It translates to CASSPPPGQPYEQYF.

This chain connects TRBV19 to TRBJ2-5; TRBD2 matches 9 bases. The CDR3 runs 13 residues. V shed 10 bases, J shed 4 bases, and the junction held 7 bases outside the gene matches. Looked up from germline, CDR1 is LNHDA and CDR2 is SQIVND (reference sequence). The CDR3: CATHGAGGETQYF. The DNA for the CDR3 is TGTGCCACCCACGGAGCGGGAGGAGAGACCCAGTACTTC.

This clonotype was recorded once. V gene TRBV28 combines with J gene TRBJ2-2; D ambiguous. The CDR3 consists of 13 residues. Germline CDR1 reads MDHEN; CDR2 reads SYDVKM. The V gene lost 7 bases and the J gene lost 6 bases, with 12 bases spanning the gap. The CDR3 is CASMEWAPGELFF. CDR3 bases: TGTGCCAGCATGGAATGGGCCCCCGGGGAGCTGTTTTTT.

The chain carries TRBV14 and TRBJ2-7, with D hard to call. Between the trimmed V and J ends, which lost 1 base and 2 bases, there was a span of 12 bases. The CDR3 spans 15 residues. Germline assignment: CDR1 SGHDN and CDR2 FVKESK. The CDR3 DNA reads TGTGCCAGCAGCCAAGGAAGGACGATTACCTACGAGCAGTACTTC. Protein product: CASSQGRTITYEQYF.

In this sample, this clonotype turned up once. This chain joins TRBV19 and TRBJ2-2; D uncertain. V was cut by 1 base and J by 6 bases, with 6 bases left in between. Germline V gene lookup returns CDR1 LNHDA and CDR2 SQIVND (reference sequence). The CDR3 contains 13 residues. This chain's CDR3 is CASSIGIPGELFF. The DNA for the CDR3 is TGTGCCAGTAGTATAGGAATTCCCGGGGAGCTGTTTTTT.